Following are 4 T cell receptor beta chains from one sample sequenced in a study of control samples from healthy donors and cancer patients. The method was immunoSEQ multiplex PCR; TCRdb's version includes in-frame clones alone and lacks a portion of them. This repertoire shows some 120,000 clones, 88% found once; its top ten account for around 2.5%. The sequenced sample was blood. These receptors came from a woman in her sixties or seventies in good health.

The chain joins TRBV19 to TRBJ1-4, with TRBD1 as a possible D gene (5 bases). The CDR3 covers 16 residues. Trimming took 8 bases from V and 4 from J, leaving 20 bases between them. The germline V gene encodes CDR1 LNHDA and CDR2 SQIVND (reference sequence). In DNA, the CDR3 is TGTGCCAGTTCGATTCATGGCGGGGGTAATAATGAAAAACTGTTTTTT. This codes for CASSIHGGGNNEKLFF.

The V and J genes are TRBV19 and TRBJ2-1, with 8 positions matching TRBD2. CDR1 is LNHDA, CDR2 SQIVND, per germline (reference sequence). There are 16 residues in the CDR3. J lost 0 bases, V lost 8 bases, and 9 bases had no gene match. The CDR3 reads CASQERGGRSYNEQFF. The CDR3 DNA sequence: TGTGCCAGTCAAGAACGCGGGGGGCGCTCCTACAATGAGCAGTTCTTC.

This chain connects TRBV4-1 to TRBJ2-1; D not certain. V gave up 0 bases and J gave up 4 bases, with 10 bases separating them. Germline CDR1 is MGHRA and CDR2 is YSYEKL. CDR3 length equals 15 residues. In DNA, the CDR3 is TGCGCCAGCAGCCAAGAGAGGAGATTGTACAATGAGCAGTTCTTC. The encoded protein is CASSQERRLYNEQFF.

J is TRBJ1-1 and V is TRBV27; TRBD1 is a possible D gene (5 bases). V was clipped by 5 bases and J by 7 bases, with 17 bases between them. CDR3 length: 14 residues. Germline V lookup: CDR1 MNHEY, CDR2 SMNVEV (reference sequence). CDR3 loop: CASSPRALGREAFF. CDR3 nucleotide sequence: TGTGCCAGCAGTCCCAGGGCGCTCGGACGTGAAGCTTTCTTT.